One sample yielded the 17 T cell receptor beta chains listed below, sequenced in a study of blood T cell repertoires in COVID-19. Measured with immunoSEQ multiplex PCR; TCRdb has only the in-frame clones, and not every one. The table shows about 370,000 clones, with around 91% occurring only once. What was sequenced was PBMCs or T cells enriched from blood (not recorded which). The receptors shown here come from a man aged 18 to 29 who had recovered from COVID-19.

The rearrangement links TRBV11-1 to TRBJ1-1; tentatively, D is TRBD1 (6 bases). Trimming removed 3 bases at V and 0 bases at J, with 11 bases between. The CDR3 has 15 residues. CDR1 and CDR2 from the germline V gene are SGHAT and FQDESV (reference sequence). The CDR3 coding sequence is TGTGCCAGCAGCTTGAATGAGGGGGTGAACACTGAAGCTTTCTTT. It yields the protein CASSLNEGVNTEAFF.

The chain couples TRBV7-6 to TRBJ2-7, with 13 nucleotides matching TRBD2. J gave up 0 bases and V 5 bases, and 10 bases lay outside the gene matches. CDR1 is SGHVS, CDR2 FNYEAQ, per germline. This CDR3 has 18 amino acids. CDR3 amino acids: CASSQGLAGEINSYEQYF. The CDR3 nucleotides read TGTGCCAGCAGCCAAGGACTAGCGGGAGAGATAAACTCCTACGAGCAGTACTTC.

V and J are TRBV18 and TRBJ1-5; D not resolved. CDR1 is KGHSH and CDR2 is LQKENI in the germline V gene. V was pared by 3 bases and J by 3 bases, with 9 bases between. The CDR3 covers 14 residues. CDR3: CASSPNSFNQPQHF. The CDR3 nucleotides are TGTGCCAGCTCACCCAACAGTTTCAATCAGCCCCAGCATTTT.

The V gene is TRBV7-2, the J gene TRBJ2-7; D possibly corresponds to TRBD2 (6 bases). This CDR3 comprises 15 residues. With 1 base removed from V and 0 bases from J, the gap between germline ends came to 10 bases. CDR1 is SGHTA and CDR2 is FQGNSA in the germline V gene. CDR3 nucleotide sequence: TGTGCCAGCAGCTTAGATTACGGGGGCTCCTACGAGCAGTACTTC. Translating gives CASSLDYGGSYEQYF.

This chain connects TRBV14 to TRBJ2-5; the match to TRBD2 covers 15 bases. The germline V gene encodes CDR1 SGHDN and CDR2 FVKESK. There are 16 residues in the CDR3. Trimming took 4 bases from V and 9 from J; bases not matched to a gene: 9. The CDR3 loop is CASSLRSGTSGGSQYF. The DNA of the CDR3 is TGTGCCAGCAGCCTCCGATCCGGGACTAGCGGGGGGTCCCAGTACTTC.

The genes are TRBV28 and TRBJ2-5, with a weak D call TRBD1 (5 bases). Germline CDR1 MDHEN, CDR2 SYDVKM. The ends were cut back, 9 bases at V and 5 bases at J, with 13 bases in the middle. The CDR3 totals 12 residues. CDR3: CASDQGGETQYF. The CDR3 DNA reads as TGTGCCAGTGATCAGGGTGGGGAGACCCAGTACTTC.

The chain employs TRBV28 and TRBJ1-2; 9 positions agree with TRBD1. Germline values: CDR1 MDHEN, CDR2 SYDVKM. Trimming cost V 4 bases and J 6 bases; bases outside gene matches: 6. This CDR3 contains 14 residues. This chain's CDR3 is CASSSSGTGNGYTF. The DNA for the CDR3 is TGTGCCAGCAGTTCCTCCGGGACAGGGAATGGCTACACCTTC.

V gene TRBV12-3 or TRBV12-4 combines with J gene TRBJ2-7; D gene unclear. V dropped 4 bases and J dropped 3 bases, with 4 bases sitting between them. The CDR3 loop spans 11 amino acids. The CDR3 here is CASSYSYEQYF. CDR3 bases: TGTGCCAGCAGTTACAGCTACGAGCAGTACTTC.

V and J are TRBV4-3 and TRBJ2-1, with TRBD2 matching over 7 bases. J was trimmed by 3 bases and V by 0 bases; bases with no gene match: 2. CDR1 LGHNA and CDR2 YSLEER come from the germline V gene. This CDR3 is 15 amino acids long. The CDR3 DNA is TGCGCCAGCAGCCAAGACGGACTAGACTACAATGAGCAGTTCTTC. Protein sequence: CASSQDGLDYNEQFF.

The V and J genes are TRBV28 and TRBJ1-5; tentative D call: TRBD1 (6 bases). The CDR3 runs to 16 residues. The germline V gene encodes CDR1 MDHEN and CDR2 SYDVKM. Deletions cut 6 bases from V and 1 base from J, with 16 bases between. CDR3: CASSPGVSWSNQPQHF. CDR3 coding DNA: TGTGCCAGCAGCCCAGGGGTTAGTTGGAGCAATCAGCCCCAGCATTTT.

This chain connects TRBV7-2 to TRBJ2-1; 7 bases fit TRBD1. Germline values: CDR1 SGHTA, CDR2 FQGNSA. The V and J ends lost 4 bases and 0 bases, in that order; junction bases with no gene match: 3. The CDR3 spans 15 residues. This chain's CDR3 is CASSSGQASYNEQFF. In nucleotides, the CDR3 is TGTGCCAGCAGCTCCGGACAGGCCTCCTACAATGAGCAGTTCTTC. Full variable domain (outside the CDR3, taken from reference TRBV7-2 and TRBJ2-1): GAGVSQSPSNKVTEKGKDVELRCDPISGHTALYWYRQSLGQGLEFLIYFQGNSAPDKSGLPSDRFSAERTGGSVSTLTIQRTQQEDSAVYLCASSSGQASYNEQFFGPGTRLTVL.

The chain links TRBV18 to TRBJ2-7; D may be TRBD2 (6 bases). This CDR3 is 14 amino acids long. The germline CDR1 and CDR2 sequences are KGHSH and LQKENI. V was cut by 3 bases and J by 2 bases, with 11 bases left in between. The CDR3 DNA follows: TGTGCCAGCTCACCTGGGGTAGCGGCCTACGAGCAGTACTTC. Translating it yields CASSPGVAAYEQYF. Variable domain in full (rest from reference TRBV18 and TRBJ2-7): NAGVMQNPRHLVRRRGQEARLRCSPMKGHSHVYWYRQLPEEGLKFMVYLQKENIIDESGMPKERFSAEFPKEGPSILRIQQVVRGDSAAYFCASSPGVAAYEQYFGPGTRLTVT.

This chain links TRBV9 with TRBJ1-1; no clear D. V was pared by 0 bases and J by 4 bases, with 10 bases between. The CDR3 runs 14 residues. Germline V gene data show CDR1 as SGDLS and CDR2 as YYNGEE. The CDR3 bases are TGTGCCAGCAGCGTAGCTCAGAGGAGCACTGAAGCTTTCTTT. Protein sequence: CASSVAQRSTEAFF.

The CDR3 loop is CASSLGGGASYEQYF. The CDR3 nucleotides read TGCGCCAGCAGCTTGGGAGGAGGGGCGTCCTACGAGCAGTACTTC. The chain links TRBV5-1 to TRBJ2-7, with D tentatively TRBD2 (6 bases). This CDR3 spans 15 amino acids. The V end was cut by 0 bases, the J end by 1 base, with 11 bases between. Germline V lookup: CDR1 SGHRS, CDR2 YFSETQ.

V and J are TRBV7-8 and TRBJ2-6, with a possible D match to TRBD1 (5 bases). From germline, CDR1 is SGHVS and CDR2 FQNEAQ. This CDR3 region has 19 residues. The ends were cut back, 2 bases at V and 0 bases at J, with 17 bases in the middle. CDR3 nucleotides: TGTGCCAGCAGCTTAAGTCCCAGGGCAATCATCTCTGGGGCCAACGTCCTGACTTTC. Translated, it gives CASSLSPRAIISGANVLTF.

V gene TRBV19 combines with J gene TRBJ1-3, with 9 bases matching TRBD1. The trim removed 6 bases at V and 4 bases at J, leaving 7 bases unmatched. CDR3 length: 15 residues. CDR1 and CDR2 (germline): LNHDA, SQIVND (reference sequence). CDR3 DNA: TGTGCCAGTAGGAAACAGGGGGCGGTAGGAAACACCATATATTTT. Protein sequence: CASRKQGAVGNTIYF.

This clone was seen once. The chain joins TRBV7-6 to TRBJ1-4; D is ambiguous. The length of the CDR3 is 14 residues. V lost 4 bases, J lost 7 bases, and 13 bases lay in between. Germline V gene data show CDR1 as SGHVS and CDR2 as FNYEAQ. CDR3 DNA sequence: TGTGCCAGCAGCTCCTGGACTGAAGGTGAAAAACTGTTTTTT. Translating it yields CASSSWTEGEKLFF.